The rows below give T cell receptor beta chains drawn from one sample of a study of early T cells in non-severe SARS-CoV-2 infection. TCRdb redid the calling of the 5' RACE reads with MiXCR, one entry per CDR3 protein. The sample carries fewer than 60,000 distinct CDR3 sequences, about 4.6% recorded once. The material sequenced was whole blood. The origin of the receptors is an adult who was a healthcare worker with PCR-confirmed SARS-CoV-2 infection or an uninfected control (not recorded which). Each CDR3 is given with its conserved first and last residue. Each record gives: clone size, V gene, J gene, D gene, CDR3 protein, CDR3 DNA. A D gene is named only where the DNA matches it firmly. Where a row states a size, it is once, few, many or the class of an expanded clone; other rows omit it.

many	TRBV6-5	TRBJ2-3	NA	CASSYSGTDTQYF	TGTGCCAGCAGTTATAGTGGCACAGATACGCAGTATTTT
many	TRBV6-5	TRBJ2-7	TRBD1	CASSPGQGGYEQYF	TGTGCCAGCAGTCCGGGACAGGGTGGGTACGAGCAGTACTTC
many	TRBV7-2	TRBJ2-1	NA	CASSLGVNSVQEQFF	TGTGCCAGCAGCTTAGGGGTCAATTCAGTCCAGGAGCAGTTCTTC
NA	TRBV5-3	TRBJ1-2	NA	CARSPTGNYGYTF	TGTGCCAGAAGCCCTACAGGGAACTATGGCTACACCTTC
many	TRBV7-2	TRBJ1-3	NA	CASSYYSGNTIYF	TGTGCCAGCAGCTATTACTCTGGAAACACCATATATTTT
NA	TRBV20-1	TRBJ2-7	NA	CSAKDRPYEQYF	TGCAGTGCAAAAGACCGTCCCTACGAGCAGTACTTC
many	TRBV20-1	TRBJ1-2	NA	CSARAPGTPNYGYTF	TGCAGTGCCAGAGCCCCAGGGACCCCTAACTATGGCTACACCTTC
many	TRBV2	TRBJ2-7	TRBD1	CASSERDRASEQYF	TGTGCCAGCAGTGAACGGGACAGGGCATCCGAGCAGTACTTC
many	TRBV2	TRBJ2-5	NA	CASSYSEETQYF	TGTGCCAGCAGTTACAGTGAAGAGACCCAGTACTTC
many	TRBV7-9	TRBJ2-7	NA	CASSFTALEQYF	TGTGCCAGCAGCTTCACGGCCCTCGAGCAGTACTTC
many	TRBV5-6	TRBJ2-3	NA	CASSLDGPYTSQYF	TGTGCCAGCAGCTTGGACGGCCCTTACACATCACAGTATTTT
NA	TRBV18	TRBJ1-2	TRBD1	CASSPSGTAYGYTF	TGTGCCAGCTCACCTTCTGGGACAGCTTATGGCTACACCTTC
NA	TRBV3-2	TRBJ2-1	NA	CASSWQGLAGVGVEQFF	TGTGCCAGCAGCTGGCAGGGACTAGCGGGAGTAGGGGTTGAGCAGTTCTTC
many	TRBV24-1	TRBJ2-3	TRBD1	CATSDLGDGQGTDTQYF	TGTGCCACCAGTGATTTGGGGGATGGACAGGGCACAGATACGCAGTATTTT
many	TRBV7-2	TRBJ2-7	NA	CASSLGTANYEQYF	TGTGCCAGCAGCTTAGGGACAGCCAACTACGAGCAGTACTTC
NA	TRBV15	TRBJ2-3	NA	CATTPWTSTDTQYF	TGTGCCACCACCCCTTGGACCTCCACAGATACGCAGTATTTT
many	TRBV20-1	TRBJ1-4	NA	CSARDRAGFEKLFF	TGCAGTGCTAGAGATAGGGCAGGGTTTGAAAAACTGTTTTTT
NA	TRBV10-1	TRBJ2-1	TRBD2	CANPGLVVSYNEQFF	TGCGCCAATCCGGGACTAGTAGTGTCCTACAATGAGCAGTTCTTC
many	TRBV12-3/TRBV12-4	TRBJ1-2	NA	CASSSATLRRYGYTF	TGTGCCAGCAGTTCCGCCACGCTACGGCGTTATGGCTACACCTTC
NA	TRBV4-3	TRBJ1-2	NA	CASSLREGDGYTF	TGCGCCAGCAGCCTAAGAGAAGGGGATGGCTACACCTTC
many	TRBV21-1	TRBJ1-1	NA	CASRKRSGVGVNTEAFF	TGTGCCAGCAGAAAACGGTCAGGGGTCGGGGTGAACACTGAAGCTTTCTTT
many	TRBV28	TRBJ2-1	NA	CASSLRREQFF	TGTGCCAGCAGTTTAAGAAGGGAGCAGTTCTTC
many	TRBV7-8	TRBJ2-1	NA	CASSLASSDEQFF	TGTGCCAGCAGCTTAGCGTCATCGGATGAGCAGTTCTTC
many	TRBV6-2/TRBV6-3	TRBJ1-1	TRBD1	CASTGPPRTGLNTEAFF	TGTGCCAGCACCGGGCCCCCTAGGACAGGTTTGAACACTGAAGCTTTCTTT
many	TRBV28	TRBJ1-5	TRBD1	CASSIQGAGQPQHF	TGTGCCAGCAGTATTCAGGGGGCCGGTCAGCCCCAGCATTTT
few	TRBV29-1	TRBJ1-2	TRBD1	CSVQGTGGYTF	TGCAGCGTACAGGGGACGGGTGGCTACACCTTC
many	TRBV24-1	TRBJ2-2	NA	CAIEDRNTGELFF	TGTGCCATTGAGGACAGAAACACCGGGGAGCTGTTTTTT
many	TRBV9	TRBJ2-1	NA	CASSVGGGRAEQFF	TGTGCCAGCAGCGTTGGGGGGGGCCGTGCTGAGCAGTTCTTC
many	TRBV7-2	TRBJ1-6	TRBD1	CASSSSRGQSPLHF	TGTGCCAGCAGCTCAAGCAGGGGGCAATCACCCCTCCACTTT
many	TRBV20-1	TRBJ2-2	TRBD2	CSASIEREAGELFF	TGCAGTGCTAGTATTGAGCGGGAGGCCGGGGAGCTGTTTTTT
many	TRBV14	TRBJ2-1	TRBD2	CASSQELAGGLVEQFF	TGTGCCAGCAGCCAAGAACTAGCGGGGGGGCTAGTTGAGCAGTTCTTC
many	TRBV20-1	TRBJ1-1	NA	CSAQERATEAFF	TGCAGTGCCCAGGAGCGGGCCACTGAAGCTTTCTTT
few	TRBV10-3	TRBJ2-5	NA	CAISPIAAGGQETQYF	TGTGCCATCAGTCCTATAGCGGCAGGGGGCCAAGAGACCCAGTACTTC
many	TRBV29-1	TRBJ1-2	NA	CSVERQTNYGYTF	TGCAGCGTTGAACGGCAGACCAACTATGGCTACACCTTC
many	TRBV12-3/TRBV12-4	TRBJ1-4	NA	CASRGTTTNEKLFF	TGTGCCAGCAGGGGGACAACAACTAATGAAAAACTGTTTTTT
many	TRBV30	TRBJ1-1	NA	CAWSRPGEGTEAFF	TGTGCCTGGAGTAGGCCCGGGGAGGGAACTGAAGCTTTCTTT
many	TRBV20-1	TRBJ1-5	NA	CSASGQLNQPQHF	TGCAGTGCTAGCGGTCAGCTCAATCAGCCCCAGCATTTT
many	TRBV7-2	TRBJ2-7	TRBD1	CASSTDRDHGYEQYF	TGTGCCAGCAGCACCGACAGGGACCATGGTTATGAGCAGTACTTC
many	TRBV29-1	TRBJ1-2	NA	CSVATQGIGGYTF	TGCAGCGTTGCAACGCAGGGTATTGGGGGCTACACCTTC
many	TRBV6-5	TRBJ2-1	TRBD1	CASTPFSQGAYNEQFF	TGTGCCAGCACCCCTTTTAGCCAGGGGGCTTACAATGAGCAGTTCTTC
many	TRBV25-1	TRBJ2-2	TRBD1	CASSDPRQGDTGELFF	TGTGCCAGCAGTGACCCGAGACAGGGGGACACCGGGGAGCTGTTTTTT
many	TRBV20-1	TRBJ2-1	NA	CSATQGMPGDNEQFF	TGCAGTGCTACCCAGGGTATGCCCGGGGACAATGAGCAGTTCTTC
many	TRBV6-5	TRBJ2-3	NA	CASRSSYLGTDTQYF	TGTGCCAGCAGGTCTAGCTACCTCGGCACAGATACGCAGTATTTT
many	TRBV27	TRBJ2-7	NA	CASRTHGRSYEQYF	TGTGCCAGCAGGACCCACGGGCGGTCCTACGAGCAGTACTTC
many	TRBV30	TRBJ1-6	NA	CAWSVRGRGSNSPLHF	TGTGCCTGGAGTGTTCGCGGAAGGGGGTCTAATTCACCCCTCCACTTT
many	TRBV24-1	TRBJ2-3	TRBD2	CATSDSGLAGRTDTQYF	TGTGCCACCAGTGACTCTGGACTAGCGGGACGAACAGATACGCAGTATTTT
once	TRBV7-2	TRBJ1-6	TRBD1	CASSLVVMEGAGNSPLHF	TGTGCCAGCAGCTTAGTGGTGATGGAGGGGGCCGGTAATTCACCCCTCCACTTT
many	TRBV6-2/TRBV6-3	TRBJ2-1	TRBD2	CASKTLAGVSSYNEQFF	TGTGCCAGCAAGACTCTAGCGGGAGTAAGCTCCTACAATGAGCAGTTCTTC
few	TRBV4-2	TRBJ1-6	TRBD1	CASSQVQGAENSPLHF	TGTGCCAGCAGCCAAGTACAGGGGGCAGAGAATTCACCCCTCCACTTT
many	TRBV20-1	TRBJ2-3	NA	CSARVTGRDTQYF	TGCAGTGCTAGAGTGACAGGGAGGGATACGCAGTATTTT
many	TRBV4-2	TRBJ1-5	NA	CASSPNSGYQPQHF	TGTGCCAGCAGCCCCAACTCCGGGTATCAGCCCCAGCATTTT
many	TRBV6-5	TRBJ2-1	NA	CASSYGTSSYNEQFF	TGTGCCAGCAGTTATGGGACAAGCTCCTACAATGAGCAGTTCTTC
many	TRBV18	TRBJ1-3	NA	CASSPPTGSSGNTIYF	TGTGCCAGCTCACCACCAACGGGGAGCTCTGGAAACACCATATATTTT
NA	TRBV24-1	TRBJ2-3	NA	CATGTPPTDTQYF	TGTGCCACCGGGACTCCCCCCACAGATACGCAGTATTTT